A selection of T cell receptor beta chains follows, all from one sample in a study of PD-1 blockade in classical Hodgkin lymphoma. Some clones are missing from TCRdb's copy, which holds only in-frame ones; the method was immunoSEQ multiplex PCR. Of some 5,700 clones in the sample, 80% to 90% were seen once. The sample taken for sequencing was CD8+ T cells from blood. The receptors here all came from a human donor with classical Hodgkin lymphoma. The CDR3 runs from the conserved cysteine through the conserved F or W. D genes are given only for firm matches. Only some rows state a clone size, as once, few, many or a class for expanded clones.

size: NA; J: TRBJ2-7; V: TRBV4-1; D: NA; DNA: TGCGCCAGCAGCCAAGATACCGGACAGTACTACGAGCAGTACTTC; CDR3: CASSQDTGQYYEQYF
size: NA; J: TRBJ1-5; V: TRBV7-9; D: NA; DNA: TGTGCCAGCAGTTTTGACAGTCAGCCCCAGCATTTT; CDR3: CASSFDSQPQHF
size: NA; J: TRBJ2-1; V: TRBV4-2; D: NA; DNA: TGTGCCAGCAGCCCGTCAAGGGCCCCATGGGGGCAGTTCTTC; CDR3: CASSPSRAPWGQFF
size: NA; J: TRBJ2-7; V: TRBV27; D: NA; DNA: TGTGCCAGCAGCTGGGCCTCAGACTCCTACGAGCAGTACTTC; CDR3: CASSWASDSYEQYF
size: NA; J: TRBJ2-3; V: TRBV6-4; D: TRBD2; DNA: TGTGCCAGCAGTGACTCAGCGGGGGGGAGCACAGATACGCAGTATTTT; CDR3: CASSDSAGGSTDTQYF
size: NA; J: TRBJ2-1; V: TRBV7-2; D: TRBD2; DNA: TGTGCCAGCAGCCCGGGACTAGCGGTTCCTGAGCAGTTCTTC; CDR3: CASSPGLAVPEQFF
size: NA; J: TRBJ2-7; V: TRBV13; D: TRBD2; DNA: TGTGCCAGCAGCCTACGGCGGGGGTCCTACGAGCAGTACTTC; CDR3: CASSLRRGSYEQYF
size: NA; J: TRBJ2-1; V: TRBV9; D: TRBD2; DNA: TGTGCCAGCAGTAGCGGGAGGTCCTACAATGAGCAGTTCTTC; CDR3: CASSSGRSYNEQFF
size: NA; J: TRBJ1-2; V: TRBV4-1; D: NA; DNA: TGCGCCAGCAGCCCCACAGGCAACTATGGCTACACCTTC; CDR3: CASSPTGNYGYTF
size: once; J: TRBJ1-1; V: TRBV28; D: NA; DNA: TGTGCCAGCAGCGAGGAAGACACTGAAGCTTTCTTT; CDR3: CASSEEDTEAFF
size: NA; J: TRBJ2-2; V: TRBV7-9; D: TRBD1; DNA: TGTGCCAGCAGCATAACCGGGACAGGGCGCACCGGGGAGCTGTTTTTT; CDR3: CASSITGTGRTGELFF
size: NA; J: TRBJ1-1; V: TRBV5-1; D: NA; DNA: TGCGCCAGCAGTCTGTGGGGTACGAACACTGAAGCTTTCTTT; CDR3: CASSLWGTNTEAFF
size: NA; J: TRBJ2-1; V: TRBV2; D: NA; DNA: TGTGCCAGCAGTGAAACTCAGTACAATGAGCAGTTCTTC; CDR3: CASSETQYNEQFF
size: NA; J: TRBJ2-1; V: TRBV7-9; D: NA; DNA: TGTGCCAGCAGCGCTCGCCCGGCAGCCGTCCCGCACAATGAGCAGTTCTTC; CDR3: CASSARPAAVPHNEQFF
size: NA; J: TRBJ2-7; V: TRBV7-6; D: TRBD2; DNA: TGTGCCAGCAGCTTAGAGCTAGCGGGGTACGAGCAGTACTTC; CDR3: CASSLELAGYEQYF
size: NA; J: TRBJ2-5; V: TRBV11-2; D: NA; DNA: TGTGCCAGCAGCAAAGGGGGGGGTCGGGACAGGGAGACCCAGTACTTC; CDR3: CASSKGGGRDRETQYF
size: NA; J: TRBJ2-3; V: TRBV5-1; D: NA; DNA: TGCGCCAGCAGCTTGCGGGGGAGGGATACGCAGTATTTT; CDR3: CASSLRGRDTQYF
size: once; J: TRBJ2-1; V: TRBV28; D: NA; DNA: TGTGCCAGCAGTTTTGACCCGTACAATGAGCAGTTCTTC; CDR3: CASSFDPYNEQFF
size: NA; J: TRBJ2-1; V: TRBV9; D: NA; DNA: TGTGCCAGCAGCGAGCCCACTCAGACAGGCGGCCGGGGGGAGCAGTTCTTC; CDR3: CASSEPTQTGGRGEQFF
size: NA; J: TRBJ2-4; V: TRBV28; D: NA; DNA: TGTGCCAGCAGTTTGGGGGCGCCAGCCAAAAACATTCAGTACTTC; CDR3: CASSLGAPAKNIQYF
size: NA; J: TRBJ2-7; V: TRBV5-5; D: NA; DNA: TGTGCCAGCAGCTCAACCTACGAGCAGTACTTC; CDR3: CASSSTYEQYF
size: NA; J: TRBJ1-2; V: TRBV11-2; D: NA; DNA: TGTGCCAGCCCCGACGGGGGGTCCAATGGCTACACCTTC; CDR3: CASPDGGSNGYTF
size: NA; J: TRBJ1-1; V: TRBV5-1; D: NA; DNA: TGCGCCAGCAGCTCAGACAATCAGGGTGAAGCTTTCTTT; CDR3: CASSSDNQGEAFF
size: once; J: TRBJ2-7; V: TRBV7-9; D: TRBD1; DNA: TGTGCCAGCAGCTTAGTCAGTATAGAGGGGGCGGAATATGTCTACGAGCAGTACTTC; CDR3: CASSLVSIEGAEYVYEQYF
size: NA; J: TRBJ2-2; V: TRBV6-5; D: NA; DNA: TGTGCCAGCAGTTACCGGGGCCCGAACACCGGGGAGCTGTTTTTT; CDR3: CASSYRGPNTGELFF
size: NA; J: TRBJ2-7; V: TRBV11-1; D: NA; DNA: TGTGCCAGCAGCTTACAGGGGGGCGAGCAGTACTTC; CDR3: CASSLQGGEQYF
size: NA; J: TRBJ2-1; V: TRBV13; D: NA; DNA: TGTGCCACCCTCAGCAGGGGCTACAATGAGCAGTTCTTC; CDR3: CATLSRGYNEQFF
size: NA; J: TRBJ2-5; V: TRBV29-1; D: NA; DNA: TGCAGCGGGGTGAGGGGCGAGGGGACCCAGTACTTC; CDR3: CSGVRGEGTQYF
size: NA; J: TRBJ2-4; V: TRBV19; D: NA; DNA: TGTGCCAGTAGTCCAGCTCCGGTAGGGGCCAAAAACATTCAGTACTTC; CDR3: CASSPAPVGAKNIQYF
size: once; J: TRBJ2-1; V: TRBV7-8; D: NA; DNA: TGTGCCAGCAGGGCTGCTTGGGGGGACTACAATGAGCAGTTCTTC; CDR3: CASRAAWGDYNEQFF
size: NA; J: TRBJ1-5; V: TRBV16; D: NA; DNA: TGTGCCAGCAGCCAATGGAAGGGAGGAGGTCAGCCCCAGCATTTT; CDR3: CASSQWKGGGQPQHF
size: NA; J: TRBJ1-4; V: TRBV7-9; D: TRBD1; DNA: TGTGCCAGCAGGGGACAGGGGGCTGGTGAAAAACTGTTTTTT; CDR3: CASRGQGAGEKLFF
size: few; J: TRBJ1-2; V: TRBV27; D: TRBD1; DNA: TGTGCCGCCCGACAGGGGGCCCGTGGCTACACCTTC; CDR3: CAARQGARGYTF
size: NA; J: TRBJ2-2; V: TRBV27; D: NA; DNA: TGTGCCAGCAGTGCCAATACGAACACCGGGGAGCTGTTTTTT; CDR3: CASSANTNTGELFF
size: NA; J: TRBJ2-5; V: TRBV7-3; D: NA; DNA: TGTGCCAGCAGCTTAACCCCATGGGAGACCCAGTACTTC; CDR3: CASSLTPWETQYF
size: NA; J: TRBJ1-5; V: TRBV28; D: NA; DNA: TGTGCCAGCAGTTTATCCTGGACAGGCAATCAGCCCCAGCATTTT; CDR3: CASSLSWTGNQPQHF
size: few; J: TRBJ2-1; V: TRBV19; D: NA; DNA: TGTGCCAGTAGTAGGCCTGGGGATAGGGTGAACTATGAGCAGTTCTTC; CDR3: CASSRPGDRVNYEQFF
size: NA; J: TRBJ2-7; V: TRBV7-9; D: TRBD1; DNA: TGTGCCAGCAGCCCCCGGGACAGGGGAACGTACGAGCAGTACTTC; CDR3: CASSPRDRGTYEQYF
size: once; J: TRBJ2-1; V: TRBV28; D: TRBD2; DNA: TGTGCCAGCAGTTCCCGGACTAGCGGGAGTCCGAATGAGCAGTTCTTC; CDR3: CASSSRTSGSPNEQFF
size: NA; J: TRBJ1-2; V: TRBV28; D: NA; DNA: TGTGCCAGCACCGGCGAAAACTATGGCTACACCTTC; CDR3: CASTGENYGYTF
size: NA; J: TRBJ2-7; V: TRBV5-6; D: TRBD2; DNA: TGTGCCAGCAGCTTGCTAGCGGGAGATCACGAGCAGTACTTC; CDR3: CASSLLAGDHEQYF
size: NA; J: TRBJ2-6; V: TRBV13; D: NA; DNA: TGTGCCAGCAGCTACCCATCGGACATGACCTACCTCTCTGGGGCCAACGTCCTGACTTTC; CDR3: CASSYPSDMTYLSGANVLTF
size: NA; J: TRBJ2-3; V: TRBV15; D: TRBD2; DNA: TGTGCCACCAGCAGAGTAGGTAGCGGGAGAACAGATACGCAGTATTTT; CDR3: CATSRVGSGRTDTQYF
size: NA; J: TRBJ2-2; V: TRBV4-3; D: TRBD1; DNA: TGCGCCAGCAGCCATGCACAGGGGGCGAAAGCGTGGGAGCTGTTTTTT; CDR3: CASSHAQGAKAWELFF
size: NA; J: TRBJ2-1; V: TRBV29-1; D: TRBD1; DNA: TGCAGCGTTGAATTGCGGACAGGTAACAATGAGCAGTTCTTC; CDR3: CSVELRTGNNEQFF
size: NA; J: TRBJ2-7; V: TRBV27; D: NA; DNA: TGTGCCAGCAGTCCCTCATGGGGTATGATCTTATACGAGCAGTACTTC; CDR3: CASSPSWGMILYEQYF
size: NA; J: TRBJ1-4; V: TRBV29-1; D: NA; DNA: TGCAGCGTTAACATCGGACAGCCAACTAATGAAAAACTGTTTTTT; CDR3: CSVNIGQPTNEKLFF
size: once; J: TRBJ1-1; V: TRBV27; D: TRBD1; DNA: TGTGCCAGCAGCCGGGACAGCAACACTGAAGCTTTCTTT; CDR3: CASSRDSNTEAFF
size: NA; J: TRBJ1-5; V: TRBV28; D: NA; DNA: TGTGCCAGCAGTTCGGGACCTTATAGCAATCAGCCCCAGCATTTT; CDR3: CASSSGPYSNQPQHF
size: NA; J: TRBJ2-3; V: TRBV7-2; D: TRBD2; DNA: TGTGCCAGCAGCCGGACTAGCGGTTGGGGAGCAGATACGCAGTATTTT; CDR3: CASSRTSGWGADTQYF
size: NA; J: TRBJ1-1; V: TRBV7-2; D: NA; DNA: TGTGCCAGCAGCCGTAGGGGTAATCCTGAAGCTTTCTTT; CDR3: CASSRRGNPEAFF
size: NA; J: TRBJ1-5; V: TRBV6-6; D: NA; DNA: TGTGCCAGCCAACCAGGGTTGAGTAAGGGTCAGCCCCAGCATTTT; CDR3: CASQPGLSKGQPQHF
size: NA; J: TRBJ1-4; V: TRBV18; D: TRBD1; DNA: TGTGCCAGCTCACCACCGTTTACAGGGGTTCCAGAAAAACTGTTTTTT; CDR3: CASSPPFTGVPEKLFF
size: NA; J: TRBJ1-4; V: TRBV12-5; D: NA; DNA: TGTGCTAGTGGTTTGGTAAGGGGCCGGGAACTTGGTGAAAAACTGTTTTTT; CDR3: CASGLVRGRELGEKLFF